Following are 31 T cell receptor beta chains from one sample sequenced in a study of T cell repertoires in cytomegalovirus infection. TCRdb re-analysed the reads in MiXCR, keeping a single row per CDR3 protein. The sample records some 940,000 distinct CDR3 sequences, around 31% being singletons. Their antigens are not known. The source was cultured CD8+ T cells from PBMCs, collected from culture after CMV antigen stimulation. The source is a human donor in good health (CMV status not recorded). Some clones in this sample may be carry-over from other donors' samples.

Of note for this clonotype: A junction boundary mismatches the germline segment, possibly from a read error. V is TRBV4-1 and J is TRBJ1-1, with D perhaps TRBD1 (6 bases). Germline lookup yields CDR1 MGHRA and CDR2 YSYEKL. The CDR3 loop spans 15 amino acids. The CDR3 coding sequence is TGCGTCAGCAGCCCGGGACACCTTGAGAACACTGAAGCTTTCTTT. Protein sequence: CVSSPGHLENTEAFF.

This clonotype was counted ten times or more. CDR3 amino acids: CASSLRQGPNEKLFF. In DNA form, the CDR3 reads TGTGCCAGCAGTCTACGACAGGGACCTAATGAAAAACTGTTTTTT. The gene calls are TRBV12-3 or TRBV12-4 and TRBJ1-4; 7 bases map to TRBD1. The CDR3 loop spans 15 amino acids. Trimming at V came to 5 bases and at J to 3 bases, leaving 6 bases not matched to a gene.

Concerning this clonotype: At one end the junction does not follow the germline gene, possibly because of a read error. This chain joins TRBV4-1 and TRBJ2-1; TRBD2 matches at 8 bases. There are 12 residues in the CDR3. The germline V gene has CDR1 MGHRA and CDR2 YSYEKL. As DNA, the CDR3 is TGTGCCAGCGGGGGAGGGTTCAATGAGCAGTTCTTC. Its protein product is CASGGGFNEQFF.

This clonotype has only a few counts. This rearrangement joins TRBV7-9 to TRBJ2-7, with a possible D match to TRBD1 (6 bases). Trimming stripped 5 bases from V and 4 bases from J, with 12 bases between. This CDR3 contains 13 residues. Germline V gene data show CDR1 as SEHNR and CDR2 as FQNEAQ (reference sequence). This CDR3 is CASSPVQGYEQYF. The CDR3 DNA reads TGTGCCAGCAGCCCAGTACAGGGTTACGAGCAGTACTTC.

The chain uses TRBV19 and TRBJ2-3, with 7 nucleotides matching TRBD1. CDR3 length equals 13 residues. The germline gives CDR1 LNHDA, CDR2 SQIVND (reference sequence). Trimming cost V 9 bases and J 6 bases; bases outside gene matches: 9. CDR3 sequence (DNA): TGTGCCAGCAACGACAGGGCTCGTGATACGCAGTATTTT. Its protein is CASNDRARDTQYF.

This sequence joins TRBV5-1 and TRBJ2-5; 9 bases align to TRBD1. Trimming cost V 2 bases and J 0 bases; bases outside gene matches: 2. CDR1 SGHRS and CDR2 YFSETQ come from the germline V gene. This CDR3 is 15 amino acids long. The CDR3 sequence: CASSFDRGYQETQYF. The CDR3 region has the DNA TGCGCCAGCAGCTTTGACAGGGGGTACCAAGAGACCCAGTACTTC.

This clonotype was seen repeatedly, ten times or more. This sequence joins TRBV12-3 or TRBV12-4 and TRBJ2-1; no reliable D call. V gave up 5 bases and J gave up 4 bases, with 15 bases separating them. The CDR3 loop spans 15 amino acids. For the CDR3, the DNA is TGTGCCAGCAGTATCCCACCCTACCTATACAATGAGCAGTTCTTC. The encoded protein is CASSIPPYLYNEQFF.

This clonotype has more than one count but fewer than ten. The J gene is TRBJ2-7, the V gene TRBV18, with a possible D match to TRBD1 (6 bases). V shed 0 bases and J shed 3 bases, with 12 bases lying between them. CDR1 is KGHSH, CDR2 LQKENI, per germline. The CDR3 is 15 residues long. CDR3 DNA sequence: TGTGCCAGCTCACCACCCGGGACATTCCACTACGAGCAGTACTTC. Residues: CASSPPGTFHYEQYF.

This sequence joins TRBV2 and TRBJ2-5, with 7 bases fitting TRBD1. The CDR3 contains 15 residues. V shed 6 bases, J shed 2 bases, and the junction held 9 bases outside the gene matches. Germline assignment: CDR1 SNHLY and CDR2 FYNNEI. CDR3 amino acids: CASSFEGTVQETQYF. CDR3 DNA: TGTGCCAGCAGCTTCGAAGGGACAGTACAAGAGACCCAGTACTTC.

This clonotype was observed at least ten times. This chain joins TRBV7-6 and TRBJ2-1; the match to TRBD1 covers 7 bases. The germline V gene encodes CDR1 SGHVS and CDR2 FNYEAQ. The CDR3 is 16 amino acids. The J segment lost 8 bases and the V segment lost 5 bases, leaving 15 bases of the junction unmatched. DNA for the CDR3: TGTGCCAGCAGCCCCCAAACCGGGACAGCAGATCATGAGCAGTTCTTC. This codes for CASSPQTGTADHEQFF.

This clonotype was seen a handful of times. This chain links TRBV27 with TRBJ2-7; TRBD1 might be the D (6 bases). The V gene's germline CDR1 is MNHEY and CDR2 SMNVEV (reference sequence). The ends were cut back, 6 bases at V and 2 bases at J, with 17 bases in the middle. The CDR3 extends over 15 amino acids. The CDR3 region has the DNA TGTGCCAGCAGCCGGTATGGCAGGGGCACCTACGAGCAGTACTTC. The encoded protein is CASSRYGRGTYEQYF.

Regarding this clonotype: At one end, the junction sequence differs from germline, possibly due to a read error. J is TRBJ2-5 and V is TRBV12-3 or TRBV12-4; 11 bases line up with TRBD1. This CDR3 spans 16 amino acids. The CDR3 is CANSSGTGGDGETQYF. For the CDR3, the DNA is TGTGCCAACAGTTCGGGGACAGGGGGGGATGGAGAGACCCAGTACTTC.

CDR3 coding DNA: TGTGCCAGCAGCTTACTGGGGGGGGGCCGCAATGAGCAGTTCTTC. Translation: CASSLLGGGRNEQFF. This chain uses TRBV7-9 with TRBJ2-1; D might be TRBD2 (7 bases). V was trimmed by 2 bases and J by 6 bases, leaving 14 bases between them. CDR3 length: 15 amino acids. Germline-derived CDR1 and CDR2 are SEHNR and FQNEAQ (reference sequence).

Notes on this clonotype: Given the absence of the conserved phenylalanine or tryptophan at the CDR3 end, a read error is likely. The rearrangement uses TRBV12-3 or TRBV12-4 and TRBJ1-1; D is uncertain. The CDR3 loop spans 12 amino acids. With 1 base removed from V and 5 bases from J, the gap between germline ends came to 5 bases. The CDR3 DNA reads as TGTGCCAGCAGTTTAGTCGGTACTGAAGCTTTCTCT. It encodes CASSLVGTEAFS.

This clonotype was detected a few times. The chain has TRBV6-6 and TRBJ1-6; D gene uncertain. The CDR3 totals 16 residues. Trimming removed 4 bases at V and 3 bases at J, with 13 bases between. The V gene's germline CDR1 is MNHNY and CDR2 SVGAGI (reference sequence). CDR3 amino acids: CASSFALQNYNSPLHF. The CDR3 region has the DNA TGTGCCAGCAGTTTTGCCCTCCAGAACTATAATTCACCCCTCCACTTT.

The chain is built from TRBV14 and TRBJ2-3, with 11 bases matching TRBD2. The length of the CDR3 is 21 residues. The ends lost 8 bases at V and 1 base at J; junction bases unmatched: 23. Germline CDR1 is SGHDN and CDR2 is FVKESK. The CDR3 is CASQERETRLAGSVRTDTQYF. The CDR3 DNA follows: TGTGCCAGCCAGGAGCGGGAGACTCGACTAGCGGGGAGTGTACGCACAGATACGCAGTATTTT. Full variable domain (rest looked up from reference TRBV14 and TRBJ2-3): EAGVTQFPSHSVIEKGQTVTLRCDPISGHDNLYWYRRVMGKEIKFLLHFVKESKQDESGMPNNRFLAERTGGTYSTLKVQPAELEDSGVYFCASQERETRLAGSVRTDTQYFGPGTRLTVL.

V usage is TRBV9 and J usage is TRBJ2-3, with unresolved D. The CDR3 contains 15 residues. CDR1 and CDR2 (germline): SGDLS, YYNGEE. The V end was cut by 0 bases, the J end by 3 bases, with 11 bases between. For the CDR3, the DNA is TGTGCCAGCAGCGTAGAGTTTGTGGGAACAGATACGCAGTATTTT. It yields the protein CASSVEFVGTDTQYF.

This clonotype turned up a few times. J is TRBJ2-1 and V is TRBV7-9, with TRBD1 matching 8 bases. The junction had 10 bases not matched to a gene; V was cut back by 6 bases and J by 6 bases. The germline V gene encodes CDR1 SEHNR and CDR2 FQNEAQ (reference sequence). This CDR3 contains 15 residues. CDR3 DNA: TGTGCCAGCAGTTACGGACAGGGCCCCCTCAATGAGCAGTTCTTC. Translating it yields CASSYGQGPLNEQFF. Using reference TRBV7-9 and TRBJ2-1 for the parts outside the CDR3, the full variable domain is DTGVSQNPRHKITKRGQNVTFRCDPISEHNRLYWYRQTLGQGPEFLTYFQNEAQLEKSRLLSDRFSAERPKGSFSTLEIQRTEQGDSAMYLCASSYGQGPLNEQFFGPGTRLTVL.

This clonotype was counted between two and nine times. The chain uses TRBV27 and TRBJ2-4, with D perhaps matching TRBD1 or TRBD2 (5 bases each). This CDR3 has 13 amino acids. CDR1 is MNHEY, CDR2 SMNVEV, per germline (reference sequence). V was cut by 5 bases and J by 5 bases, with 10 bases left in between. The CDR3 sequence is CASSLRGQNIQYF. CDR3 in DNA: TGTGCCAGCAGTCTCCGGGGCCAAAACATTCAGTACTTC.

V usage is TRBV20-1 and J usage is TRBJ2-1, with 8 bases fitting TRBD2. CDR1 DFQATT and CDR2 SNEGSKA come from the germline V gene (reference sequence). The CDR3 has 14 residues. Trimming cost V 0 bases and J 10 bases; bases outside gene matches: 8. CDR3 sequence (DNA): TGCAGTGCTAGAGATCTTCGGGGGGGCCGGGAGCAGTTCTTC. Amino acid sequence: CSARDLRGGREQFF.

This clonotype was seen only a few times. The chain has TRBV6-5 and TRBJ1-2; no clear D gene. Germline CDR1 MNHEY, CDR2 SVGAGI. V was cut by 2 bases and J by 0 bases, with 4 bases left in between. This CDR3 comprises 13 residues. The DNA of the CDR3 is TGTGCCAGCAGTTACCAAACTAACTATGGCTACACCTTC. It yields the protein CASSYQTNYGYTF.

The CDR3 spells CASSQDVEGGYTF. DNA for the CDR3: TGCGCCAGCAGCCAAGATGTCGAAGGCGGCTACACCTTC. The chain uses TRBV4-1 and TRBJ1-2; D call uncertain. The germline V and J ends were trimmed by 0 bases and 8 bases, with 10 bases remaining between them. The CDR3 is 13 residues long. Looked up from germline, CDR1 is MGHRA and CDR2 is YSYEKL.

This clonotype has a count of ten or more. V and J are TRBV12-3 or TRBV12-4 and TRBJ2-3; 10 bases are a match to TRBD2. This CDR3 spans 16 amino acids. After removal of 5 bases from V and 1 base from J, the junction contained 6 bases not matched to a gene. The CDR3 DNA reads as TGTGCCAGCAGTGCGAGCGGGGGGGCTGGCACAGATACGCAGTATTTT. Protein: CASSASGGAGTDTQYF.

The V call is TRBV27, the J call TRBJ2-3; D gene uncertain. In germline, CDR1 is MNHEY, CDR2 SMNVEV (reference sequence). V was trimmed by 4 bases and J by 6 bases, leaving 8 bases between them. This CDR3 comprises 12 residues. The chain's CDR3 is CASSSRLDTQYF. In nucleotides, the CDR3 is TGTGCCAGCAGTTCCAGATTGGATACGCAGTATTTT.

The chain has TRBV7-9 and TRBJ2-5; 9 positions agree with TRBD2. The germline gives CDR1 SEHNR, CDR2 FQNEAQ (reference sequence). This CDR3 spans 15 amino acids. The J segment lost 3 bases and the V segment lost 5 bases, leaving 7 bases of the junction unmatched. CDR3 bases: TGTGCCAGCAGCCTACGACTAGCGGAGGAAGAGACCCAGTACTTC. It codes for CASSLRLAEEETQYF.

The J gene is TRBJ1-5, the V gene TRBV6-2 or TRBV6-3; 7 bases line up with TRBD1. The V gene end was trimmed by 7 bases and the J gene end by 4 bases; junction bases not matched to a gene: 7. This CDR3 spans 14 amino acids. CDR1 is MNHEY, CDR2 SVGEGT, per germline. DNA for the CDR3: TGTGCCAGCACCTACGGGACAGCGAATCAGCCCCAGCATTTT. Protein sequence: CASTYGTANQPQHF.

This chain links TRBV11-1 with TRBJ1-2; D unclear. V was cut by 1 base and J by 0 bases, with 9 bases left in between. There are 15 residues in the CDR3. Germline V CDR1 and CDR2: SGHAT, FQDESV (reference sequence). The CDR3: CASSLVPATNYGYTF. The CDR3 coding sequence is TGTGCCAGCAGCTTAGTTCCAGCTACTAACTATGGCTACACCTTC.

The chain uses TRBV18 and TRBJ2-5, with 10 nucleotides matching TRBD2. CDR1 and CDR2 (germline): KGHSH, LQKENI. The CDR3 has 15 amino acids. The trim removed 2 bases at V and 2 bases at J, leaving 2 bases unmatched. This CDR3 is CASSPATSGQETQYF. DNA of the CDR3: TGTGCCAGCTCACCAGCGACTAGCGGGCAAGAGACCCAGTACTTC.

A note on this clonotype: A clone one base away is much larger, so this may be a read error. The chain employs TRBV7-2 and TRBJ1-2, with D perhaps TRBD1 (6 bases). Germline loops: CDR1 SGHTA, CDR2 FQGNSA. This CDR3 contains 18 residues. CDR3 residues: CVSSPTGQTVLMGYGYTF. In DNA form, the CDR3 reads TGTGTCAGCAGCCCAACCGGACAGACAGTCCTAATGGGCTATGGCTACACCTTC.

A few counts support this clonotype. The CDR3 DNA follows: TGTGCCAGCACCCTGGGTGCCCAAGAGACCCAGTACTTC. It yields the protein CASTLGAQETQYF. The chain is built from TRBV12-3 or TRBV12-4 and TRBJ2-5; unclear D gene. The CDR3 is 13 amino acids. V lost 7 bases and J 1 base, leaving 10 bases between the germline ends.

The rearrangement uses TRBV5-5 and TRBJ2-1; 11 nucleotides align to TRBD2. The germline V gene encodes CDR1 SGHKS and CDR2 YYEKEE (reference sequence). Trimming cost V 3 bases and J 1 base; bases outside gene matches: 15. This CDR3 has 20 residues. The CDR3 region has the DNA TGTGCCAGCAGCTCTTACCATATTTTTGTAGCGGGGGGGTCCTACAATGAGCAGTTCTTC. The encoded protein is CASSSYHIFVAGGSYNEQFF. Full variable domain (missing parts from reference TRBV5-5 and TRBJ2-1): DAGVTQSPTHLIKTRGQQVTLRCSPISGHKSVSWYQQVLGQGPQFIFQYYEKEERGRGNFPDRFSARQFPNYSSELNVNALLLGDSALYLCASSSYHIFVAGGSYNEQFFGPGTRLTVL.